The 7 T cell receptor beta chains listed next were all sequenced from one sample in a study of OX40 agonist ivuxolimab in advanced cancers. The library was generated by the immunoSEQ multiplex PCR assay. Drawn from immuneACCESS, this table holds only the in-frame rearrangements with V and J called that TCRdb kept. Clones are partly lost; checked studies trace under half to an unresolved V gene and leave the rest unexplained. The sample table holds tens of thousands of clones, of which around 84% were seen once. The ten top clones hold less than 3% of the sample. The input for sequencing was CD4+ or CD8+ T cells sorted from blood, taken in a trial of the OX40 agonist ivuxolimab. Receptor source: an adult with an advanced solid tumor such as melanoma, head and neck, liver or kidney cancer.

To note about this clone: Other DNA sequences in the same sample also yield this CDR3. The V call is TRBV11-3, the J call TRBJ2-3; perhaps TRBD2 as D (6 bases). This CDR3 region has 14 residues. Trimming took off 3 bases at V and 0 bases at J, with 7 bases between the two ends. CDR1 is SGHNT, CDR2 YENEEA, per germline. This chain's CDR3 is CASSLTSSTDTQYF. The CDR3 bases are TGTGCCAGCAGCTTGACTAGTAGCACAGATACGCAGTATTTT.

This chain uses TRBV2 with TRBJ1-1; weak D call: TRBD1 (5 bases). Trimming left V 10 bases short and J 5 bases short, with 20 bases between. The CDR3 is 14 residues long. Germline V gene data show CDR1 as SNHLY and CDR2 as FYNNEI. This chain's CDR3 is CAKRDRGTGTEAFF. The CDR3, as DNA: TGTGCCAAGCGGGATCGAGGAACAGGAACTGAAGCTTTCTTT.

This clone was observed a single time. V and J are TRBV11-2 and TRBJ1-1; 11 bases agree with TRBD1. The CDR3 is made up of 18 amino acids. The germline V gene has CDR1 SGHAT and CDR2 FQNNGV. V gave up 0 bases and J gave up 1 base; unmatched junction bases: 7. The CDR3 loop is CASSLEGRDRGKNTEAFF. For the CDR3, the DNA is TGTGCCAGCAGCTTAGAAGGCCGGGACAGGGGGAAGAACACTGAAGCTTTCTTT.

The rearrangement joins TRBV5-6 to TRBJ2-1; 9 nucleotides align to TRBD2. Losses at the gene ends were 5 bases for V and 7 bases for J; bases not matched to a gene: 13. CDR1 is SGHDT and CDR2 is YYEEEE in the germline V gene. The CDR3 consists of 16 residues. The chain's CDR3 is CASRLEWLAGRNEQFF. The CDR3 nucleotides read TGTGCCAGCAGGCTGGAGTGGCTAGCGGGAAGGAATGAGCAGTTCTTC. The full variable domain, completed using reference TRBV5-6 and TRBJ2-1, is DAGVTQSPTHLIKTRGQQVTLRCSPKSGHDTVSWYQQALGQGPQFIFQYYEEEERQRGNFPDRFSGHQFPNYSSELNVNALLLGDSALYLCASRLEWLAGRNEQFFGPGTRLTVL.

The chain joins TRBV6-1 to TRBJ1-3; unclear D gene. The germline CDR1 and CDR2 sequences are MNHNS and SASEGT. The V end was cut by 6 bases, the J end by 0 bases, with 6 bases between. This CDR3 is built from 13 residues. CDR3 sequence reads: CASSLISGNTIYF. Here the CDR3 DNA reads TGTGCCAGCAGCCTTATCTCTGGAAACACCATATATTTT.

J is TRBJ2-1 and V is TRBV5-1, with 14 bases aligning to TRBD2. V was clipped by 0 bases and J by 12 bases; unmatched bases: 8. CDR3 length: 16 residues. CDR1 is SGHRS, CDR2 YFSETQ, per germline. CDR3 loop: CASSLAGTSGSRGQFF. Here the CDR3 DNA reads TGCGCCAGCAGCTTGGCCGGGACTAGCGGGAGCCGAGGGCAGTTCTTC.

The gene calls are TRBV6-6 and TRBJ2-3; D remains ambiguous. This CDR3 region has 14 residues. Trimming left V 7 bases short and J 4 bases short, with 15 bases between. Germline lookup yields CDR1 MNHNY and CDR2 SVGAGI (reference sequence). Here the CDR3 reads CASKSGDPPDTQYF. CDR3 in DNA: TGTGCCAGCAAATCAGGAGATCCACCAGATACGCAGTATTTT.